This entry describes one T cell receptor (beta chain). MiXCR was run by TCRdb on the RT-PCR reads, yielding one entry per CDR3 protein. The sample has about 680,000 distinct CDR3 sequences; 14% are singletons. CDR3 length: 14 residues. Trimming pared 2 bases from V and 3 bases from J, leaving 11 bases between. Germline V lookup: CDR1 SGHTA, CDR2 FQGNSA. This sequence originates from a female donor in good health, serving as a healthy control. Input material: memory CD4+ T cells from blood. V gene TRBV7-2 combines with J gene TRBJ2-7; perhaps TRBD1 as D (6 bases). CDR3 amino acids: CASSLNRARYEQYF. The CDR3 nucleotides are TGTGCCAGCAGCTTAAACAGGGCCCGCTACGAGCAGTACTTC.